This T cell receptor (beta chain) was identified during a study of PD-1 blockade in classical Hodgkin lymphoma. Brentuximab vedotin exposure varied among the patients, all of whom had relapsed after autologous stem cell transplantation. Libraries were prepared by immunoSEQ multiplex PCR; TCRdb keeps only in-frame clonotypes and omits some of them. The sample carries tens of thousands of clones, 90% to 95% recorded once. The CDR3 loop spans 15 amino acids. From germline, CDR1 is SEHNR and CDR2 FQNEAQ (reference sequence). J was trimmed by 7 bases and V by 1 base; bases with no gene match: 5. The sample consisted of peripheral blood mononuclear cells (PBMCs), taken at baseline. The sequence derives from a human donor with classical Hodgkin lymphoma. This chain joins TRBV7-9 and TRBJ2-1; 9 nucleotides line up with TRBD2. The CDR3 DNA follows: TGTGCCAGCAGCTTAGTCCTAGCGGGAAGGAATGAGCAGTTCTTC. Residues: CASSLVLAGRNEQFF.